Following are 12 T cell receptor beta chains from one sample sequenced in a study of blood T cell repertoires in COVID-19. Sequencing was performed with immunoSEQ multiplex PCR; in TCRdb, only in-frame clones are kept and a portion is missing. The table lists 60,000 to 85,000 clones, almost 90% of them singletons. The sample comprised peripheral blood. The receptors derive from a woman of 80 years or more with active or convalescent COVID-19.

This chain uses TRBV2 with TRBJ1-2, with TRBD1 matching over 9 bases. Germline CDR1 and CDR2: SNHLY and FYNNEI. After removal of 6 bases from V and 8 bases from J, the junction contained 4 bases not matched to a gene. The CDR3 runs to 12 residues. DNA for the CDR3: TGTGCCAGCAGCGGGGACAGGGTGGGCTACACCTTC. This translates into CASSGDRVGYTF. The full variable domain, completed using reference TRBV2 and TRBJ1-2, is EPEVTQTPSHQVTQMGQEVILRCVPISNHLYFYWYRQILGQKVEFLVSFYNNEISEKSEIFDDQFSVERPDGSNFTLKIRSTKLEDSAMYFCASSGDRVGYTFGSGTRLTVV.

The chain recombines TRBV6-5 with TRBJ1-2; 7 positions match TRBD1. V was pared by 2 bases and J by 2 bases, with 8 bases of the junction left unmatched. Germline CDR1 and CDR2: MNHEY and SVGAGI. The length of the CDR3 is 16 residues. The CDR3 spells CASSYRQQGENYGYTF. CDR3 in DNA: TGTGCCAGCAGTTACAGACAGCAGGGGGAGAACTATGGCTACACCTTC.

The gene calls are TRBV2 and TRBJ2-1; D is perhaps TRBD2 (5 bases). V was cut by 5 bases and J by 8 bases, with 13 bases left in between. The length of the CDR3 is 13 residues. The germline V gene has CDR1 SNHLY and CDR2 FYNNEI. CDR3 residues: CASSPTSGDEQFF. As DNA, the CDR3 is TGTGCCAGCAGTCCCACGAGCGGCGATGAGCAGTTCTTC.

Only one count was recorded for this clone. The gene calls are TRBV5-1 and TRBJ2-7, with 10 bases identical to TRBD1. CDR1 SGHRS and CDR2 YFSETQ come from the germline V gene. J lost 5 bases, V lost 1 base, and 6 bases had no gene match. The CDR3 sequence is 15 residues long. CDR3 residues: CASSLLGTGVDEQYF. The DNA for the CDR3 is TGCGCCAGCAGCTTGCTCGGGACAGGGGTTGACGAGCAGTACTTC.

This rearrangement joins TRBV21-1 to TRBJ2-4; the table's D call, TRBD1, has no DNA check behind it. TRBV21-1 is given as a pseudogene. The CDR3 runs to 13 residues. CDR3 bases: TGTGCCAGCAGCAATAAACAGGGTAGCATTCAGTACTTC. This translates into CASSNKQGSIQYF.

The chain has TRBV12-3 or TRBV12-4 and TRBJ1-1; possible D gene TRBD1, 6 bases. Deletions cut 6 bases from V and 12 bases from J, with 20 bases between. The length of the CDR3 is 13 residues. The CDR3 region is CASRDATPGETFF. DNA for the CDR3: TGTGCCAGCAGAGACGCCACCCCAGGGGAAACTTTCTTT.

V usage is TRBV18 and J usage is TRBJ2-1, with 9 bases lining up with TRBD1. V trimming: 3 bases; J trimming: 7 bases; junction bases outside the gene matches: 10. Germline V gene lookup returns CDR1 KGHSH and CDR2 LQKENI. The CDR3 extends over 16 amino acids. CDR3 region: CASSPQDRGWVNEQFF. CDR3 bases: TGTGCCAGCTCACCGCAGGACAGGGGATGGGTAAATGAGCAGTTCTTC.

The rearrangement uses TRBV6-6 and TRBJ1-2; TRBD1 matches 7 bases. This CDR3 is built from 13 residues. Germline V lookup: CDR1 MNHNY, CDR2 SVGAGI (reference sequence). V lost 6 bases to trimming and J lost 6 bases; unmatched junction nucleotides: 7. In DNA, the CDR3 is TGTGCCAGCAGAGCCCAGACAGGGAATGGCTACACCTTC. Protein product: CASRAQTGNGYTF.

A single count supports this clone. The chain has TRBV20-1 and TRBJ1-1, with D unresolved. Germline CDR1 reads DFQATT; CDR2 reads SNEGSKA (reference sequence). The CDR3 sequence is 11 residues long. Trimming left V 6 bases short and J 3 bases short, with 8 bases between. The DNA for the CDR3 is TGCAGTGCCCCTTTTTACACTGAAGCTTTCTTT. It translates to CSAPFYTEAFF.

The chain employs TRBV21-1 and TRBJ2-3; TRBD2, the table's D call, was not compared with the DNA. TRBV21-1 is termed a pseudogene. The CDR3 is 16 residues long. In DNA form, the CDR3 reads TGTGCCAGCAGCAAAGGGGGACTAGCAGGAGTAGATACGCAGTATTTT. Protein sequence: CASSKGGLAGVDTQYF.

This chain links TRBV15 with TRBJ1-2; D is perhaps TRBD1 (6 bases). V shed 1 base and J shed 5 bases, with 11 bases lying between them. The CDR3 contains 14 residues. Looked up from germline, CDR1 is LNHNV and CDR2 is YYDKDF (reference sequence). The CDR3 sequence is CATSRGGQLYGYTF. DNA of the CDR3: TGTGCCACCAGCAGAGGTGGACAGTTATATGGCTACACCTTC.

The chain joins TRBV6-5 to TRBJ2-7, with a weak D call TRBD2 (6 bases). The CDR3 runs 15 residues. Germline V gives CDR1 MNHEY, CDR2 SVGAGI. Deletions cut 2 bases from V and 5 bases from J, with 16 bases between. In DNA, the CDR3 is TGTGCCAGCAGTTACACCGGCGGGACGTTGGACGAGCAGTACTTC. It yields the protein CASSYTGGTLDEQYF.